The next 28 T cell receptor beta chains were all read from a single sample in a study of T cell repertoires in cytomegalovirus infection. One entry per CDR3 protein results from TCRdb running MiXCR on the reads. This sample has some 680,000 distinct CDR3 sequences, with under 40% found just once. The sequenced sample was PBMCs. The receptors here all came from a human donor in good health (CMV status not recorded). Some clones in this sample may be carry-over from other donors' samples.

J is TRBJ2-1 and V is TRBV6-6, with TRBD1 as a possible D gene (5 bases). The CDR3 loop spans 15 amino acids. V lost 6 bases and J lost 0, with 12 bases in between. Germline V gives CDR1 MNHNY, CDR2 SVGAGI (reference sequence). The CDR3 DNA reads as TGTGCCAGCAGGAAACAGGAGTTCTCCTACAATGAGCAGTTCTTC. This gives the protein CASRKQEFSYNEQFF.

The gene calls are TRBV20-1 and TRBJ2-5, with D hard to call. V dropped 1 base and J dropped 0 bases, with 6 bases sitting between them. The CDR3 is 13 amino acids. Germline CDR1 reads DFQATT; CDR2 reads SNEGSKA (reference sequence). The CDR3 spells CSARASDQETQYF. The CDR3 DNA follows: TGCAGTGCTAGAGCGAGCGACCAAGAGACCCAGTACTTC.

This chain uses TRBV27 with TRBJ2-3; the D gene is possibly TRBD1 (5 bases). The CDR3 is 16 residues long. The germline gives CDR1 MNHEY, CDR2 SMNVEV (reference sequence). V was cut by 3 bases and J by 2 bases, with 15 bases left in between. In nucleotides, the CDR3 is TGTGCCAGCAGTTTGGCGACAGAACCTCTCACAGATACGCAGTATTTT. Its translation is CASSLATEPLTDTQYF.

This clonotype has a count of ten or more. The rearrangement links TRBV11-2 to TRBJ1-3; D is unresolved. The ends were cut back, 1 base at V and 0 bases at J, with 13 bases in the middle. This CDR3 is built from 17 residues. Germline V gene lookup returns CDR1 SGHAT and CDR2 FQNNGV. The CDR3 coding sequence is TGTGCCAGCAGCTTAGGAAACGGACGTACCTCTGGAAACACCATATATTTT. Translated, it gives CASSLGNGRTSGNTIYF.

This clonotype was observed a few times. The chain combines TRBV27 with TRBJ1-2; D ambiguous. Germline CDR1 MNHEY, CDR2 SMNVEV (reference sequence). Trimming removed 11 bases from V and 2 bases from J, with 24 bases in between. The CDR3 runs 16 residues. Written as DNA, the CDR3 is TGTGCCTGCTGCCCCACCTGGGGTAATCGAAACTATGGCTACACCTTC. The encoded protein is CACCPTWGNRNYGYTF.

The table lists this clonotype with a few counts. The chain has TRBV2 and TRBJ1-1, with a weak D call TRBD1 (5 bases). The germline gives CDR1 SNHLY, CDR2 FYNNEI. V was clipped by 8 bases and J by 4 bases, with 20 bases between them. This CDR3 is 15 amino acids long. In DNA, the CDR3 is TGTGCCAGCGTCTTTATTACCCGGGGGAGCACTGAAGCTTTCTTT. Translation gives CASVFITRGSTEAFF.

This clonotype was counted a few times. V usage is TRBV7-2 and J usage is TRBJ2-1; the match to TRBD2 covers 8 bases. Trimming took 1 base from V and 8 from J; bases not matched to a gene: 19. From germline, CDR1 is SGHTA and CDR2 FQGNSA. The CDR3 runs 19 residues. CDR3 residues: CASSLGGRAGGGLYHEQFF. CDR3 nucleotide sequence: TGTGCCAGCAGCTTAGGAGGGCGGGCCGGGGGGGGATTGTATCATGAGCAGTTCTTC.

This clonotype was observed a few times. This sequence joins TRBV12-3 or TRBV12-4 and TRBJ2-1, with 9 bases aligning to TRBD1. Germline trimming cut 5 bases from V and 7 bases from J; bases unmatched to any gene: 9. This CDR3 spans 15 amino acids. The chain's CDR3 is CASSQQGALGNEQFF. For the CDR3, the DNA is TGTGCCAGCAGTCAACAGGGGGCTTTGGGAAATGAGCAGTTCTTC.

This clonotype was recorded at least ten times. The chain recombines TRBV7-2 with TRBJ2-5, with 11 bases matching TRBD2. This CDR3 comprises 16 residues. Germline V lookup: CDR1 SGHTA, CDR2 FQGNSA. Trimming cost V 1 base and J 1 base; bases outside gene matches: 2. The CDR3 loop reads CASSLVGLAVQETQYF. The CDR3 bases are TGTGCCAGCAGCTTAGTGGGACTAGCGGTCCAAGAGACCCAGTACTTC.

The chain is built from TRBV7-8 and TRBJ2-3, with 11 bases aligning to TRBD2. CDR1 is SGHVS, CDR2 FQNEAQ, per germline. This CDR3 spans 21 amino acids. Losses at the gene ends were 0 bases for V and 13 bases for J; bases not matched to a gene: 27. CDR3 DNA sequence: TGTGCCAGCAGCTTAGCGCCCCCCCGCCTGTCCCTAGCGGGAGGTCCCGTTAAGAAGTATTTT. Its translation is CASSLAPPRLSLAGGPVKKYF.

This clonotype was counted ten times or more. The CDR3 loop is CASSSLGDSNQPQHF. The CDR3 nucleotides read TGTGCCAGCAGCTCCCTCGGGGACAGCAATCAGCCCCAGCATTTT. The gene calls are TRBV7-2 and TRBJ1-5; maybe TRBD1 (5 bases). CDR1 is SGHTA, CDR2 FQGNSA, per germline. With 4 bases removed from V and 1 base from J, the gap between germline ends came to 11 bases. The CDR3 totals 15 residues.

The gene calls are TRBV20-1 and TRBJ2-7; D might be TRBD1 (6 bases). Germline CDR1 DFQATT, CDR2 SNEGSKA (reference sequence). The V end was cut by 2 bases, the J end by 3 bases, with 17 bases between. This CDR3 contains 15 residues. The CDR3, as DNA: TGCAGTGCTAGATCCACAGGGTTTGGAATCTACGAGCAGTACTTC. It encodes CSARSTGFGIYEQYF.

V usage is TRBV29-1 and J usage is TRBJ1-5; D unresolved. The germline V and J ends were trimmed by 6 bases and 4 bases, with 13 bases remaining between them. The germline CDR1 and CDR2 sequences are SQVTM and ANQGSEA. The CDR3 length is 13 residues. The CDR3 region is CSVAAAVNQPQHF. The CDR3 DNA sequence: TGCAGCGTGGCCGCGGCAGTTAATCAGCCCCAGCATTTT.

This clonotype was seen many times. The V gene is TRBV12-3 or TRBV12-4, the J gene TRBJ1-3; TRBD1 matches at 7 bases. Trimming cost V 6 bases and J 3 bases; bases outside gene matches: 14. This CDR3 is built from 17 residues. The CDR3 bases are TGTGCCAGCAGGCCGGGACAGAGGTTTTCGGGTGGAAACACCATATATTTT. It translates to CASRPGQRFSGGNTIYF.

This rearrangement joins TRBV5-1 to TRBJ1-4; D is ambiguous. Trimming removed 2 bases from V and 7 bases from J, with 15 bases in between. Germline V CDR1 and CDR2: SGHRS, YFSETQ. The CDR3 has 15 residues. For the CDR3, the DNA is TGCGCCAGCAGCTTCAGTGTTAAGGATGGTGAAAAACTGTTTTTT. It translates to CASSFSVKDGEKLFF.

The chain joins TRBV7-9 to TRBJ1-1; 7 bases are a match to TRBD1. J gave up 5 bases and V 4 bases, and 7 bases lay outside the gene matches. The CDR3 totals 14 residues. Germline V gene sequence: CDR1 SEHNR, CDR2 FQNEAQ (reference sequence). The CDR3 protein is CASSSPRQGTEAFF. The DNA for the CDR3 is TGTGCCAGCAGCTCCCCCAGACAGGGAACTGAAGCTTTCTTT.

Remarks on this clonotype: Possible read error: a much larger clone is one base away. The chain is built from TRBV28 and TRBJ2-4; D is ambiguous. Germline V CDR1 and CDR2: MDHEN, SYDVKM. The CDR3 sequence is 13 residues long. The chain's CDR3 is CASSLWVGNSQYF. The CDR3 DNA reads TGTGCCAGCAGTTTATGGGTAGGGAACAGTCAGTACTTC.

The chain has TRBV6-5 and TRBJ1-1; D is unresolved. The CDR3 has 14 amino acids. From germline, CDR1 is MNHEY and CDR2 SVGAGI. Trimming stripped 2 bases from V and 4 bases from J, with 11 bases between. The CDR3 here is CASSYTGRTTEAFF. The CDR3 region has the DNA TGTGCCAGCAGTTACACCGGGAGGACCACTGAAGCTTTCTTT.

Many counts were recorded for this clonotype. The CDR3 protein is CASSLSSQGLPLSPLHF. CDR3 coding DNA: TGTGCCAGCAGCTTAAGTTCTCAGGGGCTCCCCTTATCACCCCTCCACTTT. J is TRBJ1-6 and V is TRBV7-2; a possible D gene is TRBD1 (6 bases). This CDR3 comprises 17 residues. CDR1 is SGHTA and CDR2 is FQGNSA in the germline V gene. V was clipped by 2 bases and J by 10 bases, with 21 bases between them.

The J gene is TRBJ2-3, the V gene TRBV5-1; 9 bases align to TRBD2. V was pared by 0 bases and J by 5 bases, with 1 base of the junction left unmatched. The CDR3 is made up of 14 amino acids. CDR1 and CDR2 from the germline V gene are SGHRS and YFSETQ. The CDR3, as DNA: TGCGCCAGCAGCTTGGAACTAGCGGGAGATACGCAGTATTTT. It specifies CASSLELAGDTQYF.

The chain links TRBV12-3 or TRBV12-4 to TRBJ1-3, with a tentative D call TRBD1 (5 bases). The CDR3 consists of 16 residues. Trimming pared 3 bases from V and 0 bases from J, leaving 12 bases between. The CDR3 is CASSFGDARSGNTIYF. The CDR3 nucleotides are TGTGCCAGCAGTTTTGGGGACGCCCGCTCTGGAAACACCATATATTTT.

This sequence joins TRBV2 and TRBJ1-1; 8 bases align to TRBD1. The CDR3 has 13 amino acids. CDR1 and CDR2 (germline): SNHLY, FYNNEI. Trimming took 7 bases from V and 6 from J; bases not matched to a gene: 7. CDR3 sequence (DNA): TGTGCCAGCACCCGAGACAGGGGCGCTGAAGCTTTCTTT. This encodes CASTRDRGAEAFF.

To note about this clonotype: One end of the junction varies from germline; a read error may be responsible. This chain links TRBV7-2 with TRBJ1-1; the D gene is possibly TRBD1 (6 bases). CDR1 and CDR2 from the germline V gene are SGHTA and FQGNSA. The CDR3 has 14 amino acids. CDR3 sequence: CASSLVQGQTEALF. CDR3 DNA sequence: TGTGCCAGCAGCTTAGTCCAGGGACAAACTGAAGCTTTATTT.

Comment on this clonotype: A junction boundary mismatches the germline segment, possibly from a read error. The chain combines TRBV15 with TRBJ1-4; D gene uncertain. This CDR3 contains 15 residues. CDR1 and CDR2 from the germline V gene are LNHNV and YYDKDF (reference sequence). CDR3 in DNA: TGTTCCACCAGCGCAAGACCTCAGGCACGCGAAAAACTGTTTTTT. Translated, it gives CSTSARPQAREKLFF.

This rearrangement joins TRBV27 to TRBJ1-5; 7 bases are shared with TRBD1. The CDR3 runs to 13 residues. CDR1 is MNHEY, CDR2 SMNVEV, per germline (reference sequence). Trimming removed 5 bases from V and 7 bases from J; junction bases left unmatched: 5. The CDR3 nucleotides read TGTGCCAGCAGTAGAACAGGGGCGCAGCCCCAGCATTTT. It is translated as CASSRTGAQPQHF.

The chain carries TRBV20-1 and TRBJ2-1; D is possibly TRBD1 or TRBD2 (5 bases each). The CDR3 consists of 14 residues. V was trimmed by 5 bases and J by 3 bases, leaving 14 bases between them. Germline CDR1 and CDR2: DFQATT and SNEGSKA (reference sequence). The CDR3 DNA reads as TGCAGTGCTGGGGCAGGCGGGTACTACAATGAGCAGTTCTTC. Residues: CSAGAGGYYNEQFF.

This clonotype turned up a few times. V gene TRBV7-2 combines with J gene TRBJ2-2, with D unclear. V was clipped by 5 bases and J by 5 bases, with 12 bases between them. Germline values: CDR1 SGHTA, CDR2 FQGNSA. CDR3 size: 14 residues. DNA for the CDR3: TGTGCCAGCAGCCCACGGGTCGGAACCGGGGAGCTGTTTTTT. Its translation is CASSPRVGTGELFF.

The chain links TRBV28 to TRBJ2-1; TRBD2 aligns across 9 bases. Per the germline V gene, CDR1 is MDHEN and CDR2 is SYDVKM. The trim removed 9 bases at V and 1 base at J, leaving 7 bases unmatched. The CDR3 consists of 15 residues. The CDR3 DNA follows: TGTGCCAGTATTAGCGGGAGTGTGTCCTACAATGAGCAGTTCTTC. Translating gives CASISGSVSYNEQFF.